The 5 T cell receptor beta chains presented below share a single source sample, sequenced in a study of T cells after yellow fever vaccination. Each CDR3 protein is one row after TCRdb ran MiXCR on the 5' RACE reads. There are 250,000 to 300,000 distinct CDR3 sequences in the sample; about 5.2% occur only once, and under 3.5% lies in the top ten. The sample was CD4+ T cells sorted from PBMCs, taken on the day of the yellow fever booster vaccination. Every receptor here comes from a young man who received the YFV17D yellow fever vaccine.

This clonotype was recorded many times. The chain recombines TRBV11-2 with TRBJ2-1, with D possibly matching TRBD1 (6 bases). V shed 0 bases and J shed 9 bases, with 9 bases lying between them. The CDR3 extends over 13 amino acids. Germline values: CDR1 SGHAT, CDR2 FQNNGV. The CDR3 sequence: CASSLDRGSEQFF. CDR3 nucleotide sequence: TGTGCCAGCAGCTTAGACAGGGGCAGTGAGCAGTTCTTC.

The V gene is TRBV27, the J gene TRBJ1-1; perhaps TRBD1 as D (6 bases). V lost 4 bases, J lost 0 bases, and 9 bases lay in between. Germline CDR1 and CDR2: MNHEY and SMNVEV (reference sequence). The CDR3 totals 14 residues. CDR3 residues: CASSSYRVNTEAFF. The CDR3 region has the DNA TGTGCCAGCAGTTCCTACAGGGTGAACACTGAAGCTTTCTTT.

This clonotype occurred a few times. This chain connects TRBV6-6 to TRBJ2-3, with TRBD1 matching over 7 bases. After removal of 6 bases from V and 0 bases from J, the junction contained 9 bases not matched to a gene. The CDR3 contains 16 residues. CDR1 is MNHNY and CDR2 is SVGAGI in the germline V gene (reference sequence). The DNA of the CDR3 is TGTGCCAGCAGCCCTCCCGGGACAGAAAGCACAGATACGCAGTATTTT. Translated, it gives CASSPPGTESTDTQYF.

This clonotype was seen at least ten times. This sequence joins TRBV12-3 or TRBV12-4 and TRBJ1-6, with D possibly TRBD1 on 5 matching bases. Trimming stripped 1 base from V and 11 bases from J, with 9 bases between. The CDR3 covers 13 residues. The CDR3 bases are TGTGCCAGCAGTTTAGGGGGGAGGACACCCCTCCACTTT. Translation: CASSLGGRTPLHF.

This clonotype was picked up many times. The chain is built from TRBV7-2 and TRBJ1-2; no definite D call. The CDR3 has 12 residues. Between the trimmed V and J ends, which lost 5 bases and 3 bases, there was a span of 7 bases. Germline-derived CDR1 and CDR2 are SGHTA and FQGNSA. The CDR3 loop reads CASSPDHYGYTF. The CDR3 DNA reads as TGTGCCAGCAGCCCGGATCACTATGGCTACACCTTC.